This entry features one T cell receptor beta chain sequence. Between the trimmed V and J ends, which lost 0 bases and 7 bases, there was a span of 8 bases. The CDR3 spans 13 residues. The germline V gene encodes CDR1 SGHRS and CDR2 YFSETQ. The data originate from a study of control samples from healthy donors and cancer patients. Assay used: immunoSEQ multiplex PCR; TCRdb lists only in-frame clones, some missing. The data contain about 140,000 clones, roughly nine tenths of them seen just once; the ten biggest clones take up just over 8.5%. The sequencing input was blood. The origin of this receptor is a woman under 40 in good health. The rearrangement links TRBV5-1 to TRBJ1-5; D gene unclear. The CDR3 DNA reads as TGCGCCAGCAGCTTGGATTTAGGGCAGCCCCAGCATTTT. This gives the protein CASSLDLGQPQHF. Using reference TRBV5-1 and TRBJ1-5 for the parts outside the CDR3, the full variable domain is KAGVTQTPRYLIKTRGQQVTLSCSPISGHRSVSWYQQTPGQGLQFLFEYFSETQRNKGNFPGRFSGRQFSNSRSEMNVSTLELGDSALYLCASSLDLGQPQHFGDGTRLSIL.